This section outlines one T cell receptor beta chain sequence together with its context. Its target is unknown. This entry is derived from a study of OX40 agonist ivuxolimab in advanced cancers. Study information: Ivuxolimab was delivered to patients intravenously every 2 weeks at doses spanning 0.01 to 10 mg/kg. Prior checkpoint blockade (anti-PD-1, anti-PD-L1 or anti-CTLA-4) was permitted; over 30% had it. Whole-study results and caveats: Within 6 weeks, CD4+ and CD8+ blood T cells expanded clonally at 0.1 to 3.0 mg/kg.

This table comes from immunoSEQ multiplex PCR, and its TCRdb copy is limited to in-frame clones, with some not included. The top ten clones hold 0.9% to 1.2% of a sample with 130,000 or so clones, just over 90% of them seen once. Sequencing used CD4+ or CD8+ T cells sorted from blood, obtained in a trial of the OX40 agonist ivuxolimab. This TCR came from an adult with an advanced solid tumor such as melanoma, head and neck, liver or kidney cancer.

CDR3 in amino acids: CASSIPGHMNTEAFF. The CDR3 nucleotides read TGTGCCAGCAGCATCCCGGGACACATGAACACTGAAGCTTTCTTT. V gene TRBV6-5 combines with J gene TRBJ1-1, with D maybe TRBD1 (6 bases). CDR3 length: 15 residues. V was clipped by 6 bases and J by 0 bases, with 14 bases between them. Looked up from germline, CDR1 is MNHEY and CDR2 is SVGAGI.